In this sample, the clone carrying this T cell receptor beta chain turned up many times. Antigen unknown. Unique molecular identifiers were used in preparing the TCRbeta library. TCRdb fed the PCR reads into MiXCR, producing one record per CDR3 protein. The data show over 450,000 distinct CDR3 sequences, under 12% seen once. This specimen belongs to a study of T-cell reconstitution after alpha-beta-depleted transplantation in children. Findings of the study overall: Counts and diversity of T cells one year after transplant came mostly from newly produced T cells. For some patients, TCRbeta diversity was high at day 60 because of recipient T cells and thymic progenitors that survived. Reported findings indicate that, about two months after transplant, alpha-beta T cells came from several hundred expanded clones, which were derived from non-depleted graft cells.

This sample comprised PBMCs, obtained before TCRalphabeta/CD19-depleted stem cell transplant. This receptor was identified in a child aged 2 to 10 with inherited bone marrow failure, due to receive a stem cell transplant.

CDR3 sequence (DNA): TGCAGCGTTGAGAGCAGGGAGGGCGGACGTGAAAAACTGTTTTTT. This translates into CSVESREGGREKLFF. The genes are TRBV29-1 and TRBJ1-4, with D possibly TRBD1 on 5 matching bases. With 3 bases removed from V and 7 bases from J, the gap between germline ends came to 18 bases. Germline CDR1 is SQVTM and CDR2 is ANQGSEA. The CDR3 covers 15 residues.